These 2 T cell receptor beta chains originate from one sample sequenced in a study of T cell responses to AZD1222 COVID-19 vaccine. Some clones are missing from TCRdb's copy, which holds only in-frame ones; the method was immunoSEQ multiplex PCR. Here the sample spans fewer than 130,000 clones, nearly 90% being singletons. The input for sequencing was peripheral blood, taken on day 0 of AZD1222 vaccination. The receptors originated from an adult in good health.

V and J are TRBV28 and TRBJ1-2; tentative D call: TRBD1 (5 bases). Germline V gene data show CDR1 as MDHEN and CDR2 as SYDVKM. Trimming stripped 5 bases from V and 0 bases from J, with 13 bases between. This CDR3 has 15 amino acids. CDR3: CASSPTGGANYGYTF. In DNA, the CDR3 is TGTGCCAGCAGTCCGACGGGGGGTGCTAACTATGGCTACACCTTC.

The chain uses TRBV7-6 and TRBJ1-5; no firm D call. Germline V gene data show CDR1 as SGHVS and CDR2 as FNYEAQ. Trimming removed 8 bases from V and 3 bases from J, with 14 bases in between. The CDR3 loop spans 14 amino acids. The CDR3 bases are TGTGCCAGCTTCCCCAACTTGGCCAATCAGCCCCAGCATTTT. This codes for CASFPNLANQPQHF.